The following is a T cell receptor (beta chain) sequence with its context. This sample is drawn from a study of CD8+ T cells in alopecia areata. cDNA prepared by RNA extraction and subsequent reverse transcription served as the template for sequencing. Sequencing was performed with immunoSEQ multiplex PCR; in TCRdb, only in-frame clones are kept and a portion is missing. Here the sample spans about 180,000 clones, roughly 65% being singletons. Trimming took 3 bases from V and 2 from J; bases not matched to a gene: 6. This CDR3 is 16 amino acids long. Germline V CDR1 and CDR2: SGHVS, FQNEAQ. V usage is TRBV7-8 and J usage is TRBJ2-5; 10 bases map to TRBD1. The source material was CD4+ T cells sorted from blood, sampled at week 0. The TCR originated in a human donor with alopecia areata. The CDR3 protein is CASSFSGTGVQETQYF. The CDR3 DNA sequence: TGTGCCAGCAGCTTTTCCGGGACAGGGGTTCAAGAGACCCAGTACTTC. The variable domain in full, completed from reference TRBV7-8 and TRBJ2-5, reads GAGVSQSPRYKVAKRGQDVALRCDPISGHVSLFWYQQALGQGPEFLTYFQNEAQLDKSGLPSDRFFAERPEGSVSTLKIQRTQQEDSAVYLCASSFSGTGVQETQYFGPGTRLLVL.